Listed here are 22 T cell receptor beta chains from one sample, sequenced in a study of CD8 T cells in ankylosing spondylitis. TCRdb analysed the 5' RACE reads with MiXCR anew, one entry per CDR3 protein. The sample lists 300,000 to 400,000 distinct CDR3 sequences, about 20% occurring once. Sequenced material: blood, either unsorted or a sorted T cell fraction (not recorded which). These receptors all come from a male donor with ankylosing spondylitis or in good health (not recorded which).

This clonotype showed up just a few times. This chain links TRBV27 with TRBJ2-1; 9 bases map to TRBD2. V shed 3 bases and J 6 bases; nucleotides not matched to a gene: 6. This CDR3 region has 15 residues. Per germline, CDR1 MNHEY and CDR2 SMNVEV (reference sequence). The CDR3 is CASSFRGGAGNEQFF. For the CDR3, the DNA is TGTGCCAGCAGTTTCCGCGGGGGGGCCGGCAATGAGCAGTTCTTC.

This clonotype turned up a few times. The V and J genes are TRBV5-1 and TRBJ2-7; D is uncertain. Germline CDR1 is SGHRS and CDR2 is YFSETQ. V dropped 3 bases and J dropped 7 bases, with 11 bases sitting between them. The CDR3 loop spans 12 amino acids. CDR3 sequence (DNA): TGCGCCAGCAGCTGGGGTGTTGGAGAGCAGTACTTC. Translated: CASSWGVGEQYF.

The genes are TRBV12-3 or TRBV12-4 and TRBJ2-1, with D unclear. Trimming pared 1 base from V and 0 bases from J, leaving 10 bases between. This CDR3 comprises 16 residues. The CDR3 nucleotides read TGTGCCAGCAGTTTAGGCGTCCTGAGCTCCTACAATGAGCAGTTCTTC. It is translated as CASSLGVLSSYNEQFF.

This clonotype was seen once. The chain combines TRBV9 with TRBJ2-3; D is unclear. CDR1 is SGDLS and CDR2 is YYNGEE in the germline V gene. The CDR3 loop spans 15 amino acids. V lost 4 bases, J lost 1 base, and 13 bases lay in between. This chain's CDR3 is CASSPTHGGTDTQYF. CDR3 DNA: TGTGCCAGCAGCCCGACGCACGGTGGCACAGATACGCAGTATTTT.

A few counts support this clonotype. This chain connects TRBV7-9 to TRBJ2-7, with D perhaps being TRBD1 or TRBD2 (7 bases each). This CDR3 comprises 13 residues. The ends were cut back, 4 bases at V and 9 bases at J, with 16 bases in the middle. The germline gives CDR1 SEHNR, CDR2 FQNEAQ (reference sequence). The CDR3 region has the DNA TGTGCCAGCAGCTCCCCAGGGGGGGTTGTGCAGTACTTC. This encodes CASSSPGGVVQYF.

CDR3 sequence (DNA): TGCAGCGTTGAAATCACTAGCGGGGGGAACCTCTACGAGCAGTACTTC. Amino acid sequence: CSVEITSGGNLYEQYF. V gene TRBV29-1 combines with J gene TRBJ2-7; 12 bases agree with TRBD2. From germline, CDR1 is SQVTM and CDR2 ANQGSEA. V lost 2 bases to trimming and J lost 3 bases; unmatched junction nucleotides: 8. The CDR3 runs 16 residues.

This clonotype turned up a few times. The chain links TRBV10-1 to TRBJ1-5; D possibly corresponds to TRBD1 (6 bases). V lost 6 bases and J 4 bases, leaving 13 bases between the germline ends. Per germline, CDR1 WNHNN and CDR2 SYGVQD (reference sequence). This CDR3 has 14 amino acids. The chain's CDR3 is CASRAGEGNQPQHF. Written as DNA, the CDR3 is TGCGCCAGCAGGGCAGGGGAAGGGAATCAGCCCCAGCATTTT.

CDR3 DNA sequence: TGTGCCAGCAGCTTCACTAGCGGGGGTGTCGGGGCCCAGTACTTC. This translates into CASSFTSGGVGAQYF. This chain joins TRBV5-6 and TRBJ2-5; TRBD2 matches at 11 bases. V was pared by 2 bases and J by 9 bases, with 9 bases of the junction left unmatched. The germline gives CDR1 SGHDT, CDR2 YYEEEE. The length of the CDR3 is 15 residues.

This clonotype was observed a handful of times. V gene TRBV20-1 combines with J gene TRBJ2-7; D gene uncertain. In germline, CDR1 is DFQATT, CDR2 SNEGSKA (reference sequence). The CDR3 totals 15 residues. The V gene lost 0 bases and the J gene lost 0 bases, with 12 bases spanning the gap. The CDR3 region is CSARDLTRASYEQYF. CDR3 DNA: TGCAGTGCTAGAGATCTCACAAGAGCCTCCTACGAGCAGTACTTC.

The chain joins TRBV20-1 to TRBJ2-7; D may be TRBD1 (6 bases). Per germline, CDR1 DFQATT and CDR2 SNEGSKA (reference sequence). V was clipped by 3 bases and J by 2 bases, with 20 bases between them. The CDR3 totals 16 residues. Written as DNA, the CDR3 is TGCAGTGCTAGCGCCCTCGGACAGCCTTTCCCCTACGAGCAGTACTTC. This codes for CSASALGQPFPYEQYF.

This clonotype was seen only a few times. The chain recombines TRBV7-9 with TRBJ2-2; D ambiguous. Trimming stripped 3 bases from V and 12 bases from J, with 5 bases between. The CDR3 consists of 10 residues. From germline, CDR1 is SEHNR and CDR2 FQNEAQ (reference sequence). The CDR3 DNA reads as TGTGCCAGCAGCTTGGGGAAGCTGTTTTTT. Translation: CASSLGKLFF. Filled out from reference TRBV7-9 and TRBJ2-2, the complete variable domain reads DTGVSQNPRHKITKRGQNVTFRCDPISEHNRLYWYRQTLGQGPEFLTYFQNEAQLEKSRLLSDRFSAERPKGSFSTLEIQRTEQGDSAMYLCASSLGKLFFGEGSRLTVL.

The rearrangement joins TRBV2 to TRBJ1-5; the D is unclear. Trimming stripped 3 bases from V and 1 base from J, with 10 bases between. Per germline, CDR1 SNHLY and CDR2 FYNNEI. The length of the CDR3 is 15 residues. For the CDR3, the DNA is TGTGCCAGCAGTGATAGAGTCTCCAGCAATCAGCCCCAGCATTTT. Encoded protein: CASSDRVSSNQPQHF.

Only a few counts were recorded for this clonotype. The CDR3 nucleotides are TGTGCCAGCAGTTGGGGGCATTCCCAGTTCTTC. Its translation is CASSWGHSQFF. The chain links TRBV12-3 or TRBV12-4 to TRBJ2-1; D might be TRBD1 (6 bases). V lost 4 bases, J lost 13 bases, and 11 bases lay in between. This CDR3 contains 11 residues.

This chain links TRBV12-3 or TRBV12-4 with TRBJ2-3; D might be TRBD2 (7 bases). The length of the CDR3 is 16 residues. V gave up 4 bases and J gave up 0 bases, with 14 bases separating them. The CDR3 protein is CASSWLGGGSTDTQYF. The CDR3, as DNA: TGTGCCAGCAGTTGGTTAGGGGGGGGGAGCACAGATACGCAGTATTTT.

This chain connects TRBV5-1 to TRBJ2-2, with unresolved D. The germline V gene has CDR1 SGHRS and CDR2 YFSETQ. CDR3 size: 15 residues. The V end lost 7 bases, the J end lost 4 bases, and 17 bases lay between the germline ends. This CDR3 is CASRTENSGTGELFF. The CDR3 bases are TGCGCCAGCCGAACGGAAAACTCGGGCACCGGGGAGCTGTTTTTT. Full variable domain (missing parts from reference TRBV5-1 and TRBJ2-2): KAGVTQTPRYLIKTRGQQVTLSCSPISGHRSVSWYQQTPGQGLQFLFEYFSETQRNKGNFPGRFSGRQFSNSRSEMNVSTLELGDSALYLCASRTENSGTGELFFGEGSRLTVL.

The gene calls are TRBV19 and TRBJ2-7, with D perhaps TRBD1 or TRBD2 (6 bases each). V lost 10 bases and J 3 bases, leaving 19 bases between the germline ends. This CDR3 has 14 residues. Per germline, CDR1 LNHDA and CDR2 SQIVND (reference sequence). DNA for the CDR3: TGTGCCACCGCCCAATCCGCGGGACACTACGAGCAGTACTTC. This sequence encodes CATAQSAGHYEQYF.

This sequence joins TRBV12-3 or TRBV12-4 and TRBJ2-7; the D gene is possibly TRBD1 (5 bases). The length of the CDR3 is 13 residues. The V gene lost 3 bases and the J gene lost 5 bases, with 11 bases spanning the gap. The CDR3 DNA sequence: TGTGCCAGCAGTTTGGGGCACCTTGACGAGCAGTACTTC. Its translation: CASSLGHLDEQYF.

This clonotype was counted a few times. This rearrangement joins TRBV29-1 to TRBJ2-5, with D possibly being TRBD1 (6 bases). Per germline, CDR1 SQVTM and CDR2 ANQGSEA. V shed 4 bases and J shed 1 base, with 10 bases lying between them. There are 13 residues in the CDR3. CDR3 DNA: TGCAGCGTTGGGGGCAGGGGCCAAGAGACCCAGTACTTC. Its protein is CSVGGRGQETQYF.

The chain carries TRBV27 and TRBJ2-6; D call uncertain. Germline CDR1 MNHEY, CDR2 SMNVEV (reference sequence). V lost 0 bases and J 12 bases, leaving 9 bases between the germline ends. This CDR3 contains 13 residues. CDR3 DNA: TGTGCCAGCAGTTTATCGGGTGCGTTCGTCCTGACTTTC. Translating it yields CASSLSGAFVLTF.

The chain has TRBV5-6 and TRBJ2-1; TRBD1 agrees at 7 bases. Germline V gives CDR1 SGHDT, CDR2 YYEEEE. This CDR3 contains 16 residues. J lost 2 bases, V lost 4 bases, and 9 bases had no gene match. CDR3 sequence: CASSTIVGGAYNEQFF. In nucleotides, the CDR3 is TGTGCCAGCAGCACCATAGTAGGGGGCGCCTACAATGAGCAGTTCTTC. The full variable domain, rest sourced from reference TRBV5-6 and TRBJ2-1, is DAGVTQSPTHLIKTRGQQVTLRCSPKSGHDTVSWYQQALGQGPQFIFQYYEEEERQRGNFPDRFSGHQFPNYSSELNVNALLLGDSALYLCASSTIVGGAYNEQFFGPGTRLTVL.

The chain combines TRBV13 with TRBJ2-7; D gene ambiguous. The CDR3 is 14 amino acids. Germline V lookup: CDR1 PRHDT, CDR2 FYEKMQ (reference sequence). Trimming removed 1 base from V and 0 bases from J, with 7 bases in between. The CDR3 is CASSLEADSYEQYF. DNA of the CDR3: TGTGCCAGCAGCTTAGAGGCAGACTCCTACGAGCAGTACTTC.

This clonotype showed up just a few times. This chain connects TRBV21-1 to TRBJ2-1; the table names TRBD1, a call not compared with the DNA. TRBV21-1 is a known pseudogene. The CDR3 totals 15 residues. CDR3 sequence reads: CASSKAGGWGNEQFF. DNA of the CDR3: TGTGCCAGCAGCAAAGCCGGAGGTTGGGGGAATGAGCAGTTCTTC.